The T cell receptor (beta chain) under discussion was sequenced for a study of graft-versus-host responses after intestinal transplantation. Generated by immunoSEQ multiplex PCR, the TCRdb table keeps only in-frame clones and is missing some. Among over 70,000 clones listed, around 96% were seen once. This clone was detected only once. Its cognate antigen is unknown. The sequencing here drew on unstimulated CD8+ T cells sorted from spleen or lymph node cells, taken before intestinal transplant. The TCR sequence derives from a human donor who received an intestinal transplant.

The DNA for the CDR3 is TGCAGCGAAACAACCCAGGGTTCAGGAGATGAGCAGTTCTTC. It yields the protein CSETTQGSGDEQFF. V and J are TRBV29-1 and TRBJ2-1, with a tentative D call TRBD1 (5 bases). V lost 7 bases and J lost 8, with 21 bases in between. The germline V gene has CDR1 SQVTM and CDR2 ANQGSEA. The CDR3 spans 14 residues.